These 26 T cell receptor beta chains share one sample of origin, sequenced in a study of Graves' ophthalmopathy and Graves' hyperthyroidism. Amplified TCR beta CDR3 regions were obtained using RNA transcripts as template. First-round RT-PCR used HTBI primers; second-round multiplex PCR followed. TCRdb itself ran the multiplex PCR reads through MiXCR, one entry per CDR3 protein. The sample has under 350,000 distinct CDR3 sequences; roughly 15% are singletons. Sequenced input: peripheral blood. The receptors here all came from an adult man with Graves' ophthalmopathy.

This clonotype was detected ten times or more. The chain has TRBV5-1 and TRBJ2-5; D is possibly TRBD1 or TRBD2 (6 bases each). Looked up from germline, CDR1 is SGHRS and CDR2 is YFSETQ. The CDR3 totals 15 residues. V gave up 2 bases and J gave up 1 base, with 12 bases separating them. The CDR3 loop is CASSFWGALQETQYF. CDR3 sequence (DNA): TGCGCCAGCAGCTTCTGGGGGGCGCTCCAAGAGACCCAGTACTTC.

Remarks on this clonotype: The junction does not match germline at one end; this may be a read error. V is TRBV18 and J is TRBJ2-7; weak D call: TRBD2 (6 bases). Germline assignment: CDR1 KGHSH and CDR2 LQKENI. The CDR3 loop spans 12 amino acids. CDR3 region: CANSPQEGEQYF. CDR3 DNA sequence: TGTGCCAACTCACCCCAGGAGGGGGAGCAGTACTTC. Full variable domain (missing parts from reference TRBV18 and TRBJ2-7): NAGVMQNPRHLVRRRGQEARLRCSPMKGHSHVYWYRQLPEEGLKFMVYLQKENIIDESGMPKERFSAEFPKEGPSILRIQQVVRGDSAAYFCANSPQEGEQYFGPGTRLTVT.

The sample holds many counts of this clonotype. The J gene is TRBJ1-5, the V gene TRBV12-5; D unresolved. The germline V gene has CDR1 LGHNT and CDR2 FRNRAP. There are 13 residues in the CDR3. V lost 0 bases and J 6 bases, leaving 6 bases between the germline ends. The CDR3 is CASGLVGGQPQHF. The CDR3 nucleotides read TGTGCTAGTGGTTTGGTGGGCGGTCAGCCCCAGCATTTT.

This clonotype has ten or more counts. This chain links TRBV6-5 with TRBJ2-7; D unclear. Germline loops: CDR1 MNHEY, CDR2 SVGAGI. This CDR3 region has 14 residues. The ends were cut back, 6 bases at V and 2 bases at J, with 14 bases in the middle. The CDR3 region is CASRPEQYTYEQYF. The CDR3 DNA is TGTGCCAGCAGGCCTGAACAGTACACCTACGAGCAGTACTTC.

This clonotype appeared many times. This sequence joins TRBV4-1 and TRBJ2-7; tentatively, D is TRBD2 (6 bases). V lost 1 base, J lost 4 bases, and 17 bases lay in between. Looked up from germline, CDR1 is MGHRA and CDR2 is YSYEKL. This CDR3 region has 16 residues. The CDR3 here is CASSQVRGIGGYEQYF. Here the CDR3 DNA reads TGCGCCAGCAGCCAAGTGAGGGGAATTGGAGGGTACGAGCAGTACTTC.

This clonotype was recorded at least ten times. The V and J genes are TRBV27 and TRBJ1-1; D is unclear. V was pared by 2 bases and J by 4 bases, with 8 bases between. Germline assignment: CDR1 MNHEY and CDR2 SMNVEV (reference sequence). This CDR3 is built from 13 residues. The chain's CDR3 is CASSLNPSTEAFF. The CDR3 nucleotides read TGTGCCAGCAGTTTAAACCCGAGCACTGAAGCTTTCTTT.

This clonotype was detected once. The junction and the germline gene differ at one end; a read error may be behind it. V gene TRBV6-2 or TRBV6-3 combines with J gene TRBJ2-5; TRBD2 aligns across 7 bases. The CDR3 is 15 residues long. CDR1 is MNHEY and CDR2 is SVGEGT in the germline V gene. CDR3 DNA: TGTGCCAGCAGTAACAGAGCGGGATTGCAAGAGACTCAGTACTTC. It codes for CASSNRAGLQETQYF.

This clonotype was picked up many times. The genes are TRBV29-1 and TRBJ1-1, with a tentative D call TRBD1 (6 bases). Per germline, CDR1 SQVTM and CDR2 ANQGSEA. With 6 bases removed from V and 5 bases from J, the gap between germline ends came to 22 bases. The CDR3 length is 15 residues. This CDR3 is CSVAGVSVSETEAFF. CDR3 DNA sequence: TGCAGCGTCGCAGGGGTATCTGTTTCGGAGACTGAAGCTTTCTTT.

This clonotype was counted at least ten times. The chain carries TRBV6-1 and TRBJ2-6; 9 bases are shared with TRBD1. The length of the CDR3 is 17 residues. Germline V lookup: CDR1 MNHNS, CDR2 SASEGT. V was clipped by 4 bases and J by 1 base; unmatched bases: 5. The CDR3: CASSATGGVSGANVLTF. The DNA for the CDR3 is TGTGCCAGCAGTGCGACAGGGGGTGTTTCTGGGGCCAACGTCCTGACTTTC.

There are many counts of this clonotype. V is TRBV6-2 or TRBV6-3 and J is TRBJ1-5; unclear D gene. The CDR3 runs 15 residues. Germline CDR1 reads MNHEY; CDR2 reads SVGEGT. V was shortened by 0 bases and J by 5 bases, with 11 bases between the two germline ends. The CDR3 DNA reads as TGTGCCAGCAGTTACTCCCGGGAAAGAGATCAGCCCCAGCATTTT. It is translated as CASSYSRERDQPQHF.

This clonotype was counted many times. The chain couples TRBV2 to TRBJ1-3, with D possibly being TRBD1 (5 bases). The germline V gene encodes CDR1 SNHLY and CDR2 FYNNEI. Trimming cost V 6 bases and J 4 bases, with 13 bases left between them. CDR3 length: 14 residues. The CDR3 sequence is CASSPGRPGNTIYF. CDR3 in DNA: TGTGCCAGCAGCCCGGGACGCCCCGGAAACACCATATATTTT.

This clonotype has ten or more counts. The genes are TRBV29-1 and TRBJ2-5, with 14 positions matching TRBD2. The germline V gene has CDR1 SQVTM and CDR2 ANQGSEA. CDR3 length: 14 residues. Unmatched junction bases numbered 1, after V lost 7 bases and J lost 0 bases. The CDR3 region has the DNA TGCAGCGGGGGACTAGCGGGGGACCAAGAGACCCAGTACTTC. This codes for CSGGLAGDQETQYF.

This clonotype was picked up many times. The V gene is TRBV11-2, the J gene TRBJ2-7, with a weak D call TRBD1 (6 bases). CDR1 is SGHAT and CDR2 is FQNNGV in the germline V gene. V dropped 6 bases and J dropped 2 bases, with 14 bases sitting between them. This CDR3 contains 14 residues. The CDR3, as DNA: TGTGCCAGCAGTCGTACCGGGACACCCTACGAGCAGTACTTC. Protein product: CASSRTGTPYEQYF.

This clonotype has ten or more counts. A read error may account for a junction end that differs from germline. The chain is built from TRBV6-2 or TRBV6-3 and TRBJ2-7; 7 nucleotides align to TRBD2. This CDR3 region has 12 residues. Germline CDR1 and CDR2: MNHEY and SVGEGT. CDR3 bases: TGTGCCAGCAGTTACTCCCCGGGAGGTCTCCACTTC. It specifies CASSYSPGGLHF.

This clonotype has a count of ten or more. The V gene is TRBV5-6, the J gene TRBJ1-6, with TRBD1 identical over 7 bases. The V gene's germline CDR1 is SGHDT and CDR2 YYEEEE. The ends lost 4 bases at V and 9 bases at J; junction bases unmatched: 19. The CDR3 is 18 residues long. The CDR3 bases are TGTGCCAGCAGCCAAGGGCAGGGGGAGCCGCGTATTCGTTCACCCCTCCACTTT. Translating it yields CASSQGQGEPRIRSPLHF.

The sample holds many counts of this clonotype. The V and J genes are TRBV5-1 and TRBJ1-3, with D hard to call. The CDR3 loop spans 16 amino acids. Per germline, CDR1 SGHRS and CDR2 YFSETQ. V lost 3 bases and J lost 0, with 13 bases in between. The DNA of the CDR3 is TGCGCCAGCAGCTCGGGATTGGGATTCTCTGGAAACACCATATATTTT. This encodes CASSSGLGFSGNTIYF.

In this sample, this clonotype turned up many times. The V call is TRBV6-1, the J call TRBJ2-2, with D possibly matching TRBD2 (6 bases). This CDR3 region has 15 residues. The germline CDR1 and CDR2 sequences are MNHNS and SASEGT. The V end was cut by 10 bases, the J end by 4 bases, with 19 bases between. The DNA of the CDR3 is TGTGCCACCCCGGGAGAGCGTCCCAGCACCGGGGAGCTGTTTTTT. It is translated as CATPGERPSTGELFF.

This clonotype was seen many times. The V call is TRBV12-3 or TRBV12-4, the J call TRBJ2-5; D call uncertain. The germline V and J ends were trimmed by 1 base and 3 bases, with 9 bases remaining between them. This CDR3 spans 14 amino acids. CDR3 coding DNA: TGTGCCAGCAGTTTAGGACCGGAGAAAGAGACCCAGTACTTC. It codes for CASSLGPEKETQYF.

This clonotype was seen at least ten times. The chain employs TRBV19 and TRBJ2-7, with D tentatively TRBD2 (6 bases). The CDR3 runs to 15 residues. Germline V gene sequence: CDR1 LNHDA, CDR2 SQIVND (reference sequence). V was trimmed by 6 bases and J by 4 bases, leaving 19 bases between them. The CDR3, as DNA: TGTGCCAGTAGACGATCAACTAGCTTACCTTACGAGCAGTACTTC. This gives the protein CASRRSTSLPYEQYF. Together with reference TRBV19 and TRBJ2-7, the CDR3 gives the full variable domain: DGGITQSPKYLFRKEGQNVTLSCEQNLNHDAMYWYRQDPGQGLRLIYYSQIVNDFQKGDIAEGYSVSREKKESFPLTVTSAQKNPTAFYLCASRRSTSLPYEQYFGPGTRLTVT.

This clonotype was picked up many times. The V and J genes are TRBV19 and TRBJ1-3, with D possibly being TRBD1 (5 bases). The V gene's germline CDR1 is LNHDA and CDR2 SQIVND (reference sequence). The CDR3 is 13 residues long. Trimming removed 7 bases from V and 0 bases from J, with 7 bases in between. The CDR3 spells CASKTVSGNTIYF. CDR3 sequence (DNA): TGTGCCAGTAAGACAGTCTCTGGAAACACCATATATTTT.

The sample holds many counts of this clonotype. This chain's CDR3 is CATSDTMNTEAFF. The CDR3, as DNA: TGTGCCACCAGTGATACCATGAACACTGAAGCTTTCTTT. This chain uses TRBV24-1 with TRBJ1-1; D remains unclear. The CDR3 is 13 residues long. CDR1 KGHDR and CDR2 SFDVKD come from the germline V gene. V was trimmed by 3 bases and J by 0 bases, leaving 4 bases between them.

This clonotype came up many times. This chain links TRBV11-2 with TRBJ1-2, with 7 bases matching TRBD1. The ends lost 3 bases at V and 4 bases at J; junction bases unmatched: 11. CDR1 and CDR2 from the germline V gene are SGHAT and FQNNGV. The CDR3 contains 16 residues. The CDR3 here is CASSLDGAGGGYGYTF. The DNA for the CDR3 is TGTGCCAGCAGCTTGGACGGAGCAGGGGGAGGCTATGGCTACACCTTC.

This clonotype has at least ten counts. The chain couples TRBV6-2 or TRBV6-3 to TRBJ1-5; D is ambiguous. The V gene's germline CDR1 is MNHEY and CDR2 SVGEGT. This CDR3 is 15 amino acids long. V shed 2 bases and J shed 3 bases, with 11 bases lying between them. The CDR3 coding sequence is TGTGCCAGCAGTTACGGGAGGAGAATCAATCAGCCCCAGCATTTT. Amino acid sequence: CASSYGRRINQPQHF.

This clonotype was recorded many times. V and J are TRBV7-2 and TRBJ2-7, with 9 nucleotides matching TRBD2. V lost 5 bases to trimming and J lost 3 bases; unmatched junction nucleotides: 11. Germline V CDR1 and CDR2: SGHTA, FQGNSA. The CDR3 runs to 16 residues. CDR3 bases: TGTGCCAGCAGCCTAACCTCTAGCGGGGAGCGCTACGAGCAGTACTTC. Its translation is CASSLTSSGERYEQYF. Filled out from reference TRBV7-2 and TRBJ2-7, the complete variable domain reads GAGVSQSPSNKVTEKGKDVELRCDPISGHTALYWYRQSLGQGLEFLIYFQGNSAPDKSGLPSDRFSAERTGGSVSTLTIQRTQQEDSAVYLCASSLTSSGERYEQYFGPGTRLTVT.

This clonotype was recorded at least ten times. The chain joins TRBV11-2 to TRBJ1-1; a weak D match, TRBD1 (5 bases). Germline loops: CDR1 SGHAT, CDR2 FQNNGV. Deletions cut 5 bases from V and 1 base from J, with 11 bases between. The CDR3 contains 14 residues. This chain's CDR3 is CASSPGPTNTEAFF. The DNA of the CDR3 is TGTGCCAGCAGCCCGGGACCCACGAACACTGAAGCTTTCTTT.

This clonotype was counted ten times or more. The V gene is TRBV29-1, the J gene TRBJ2-2, with D maybe TRBD1 (7 bases). This CDR3 is 16 amino acids long. Per the germline V gene, CDR1 is SQVTM and CDR2 is ANQGSEA. V was shortened by 7 bases and J by 0 bases, with 18 bases between the two germline ends. CDR3 in DNA: TGCAGCGCCCTAAGAGGAGGGGGCGCGAACACCGGGGAGCTGTTTTTT. The encoded protein is CSALRGGGANTGELFF.